These 8 T cell receptor beta chains were all obtained from the same sample, sequenced in a study of Ad26.COV2.S vaccination and SARS-CoV-2 variants. The protocol was immunoSEQ multiplex PCR, while the TCRdb copy is restricted to in-frame clones and leaves out a portion. This sample has 200,000 to 250,000 clones, with 88% found just once. The treatment denotes: over 15 received Ad26.COV2.S at low or high dose, single or two shots; about 5 received placebo; per-sample allocation not given. Vaccine and placebo recipients were sampled on day 63 after the first injection. The sequences come from peripheral blood, collected in a trial of Ad26.COV2.S vaccine versus placebo. These receptors all come from a person between 18 and 65 years old who received the Ad26.COV2.S COVID-19 vaccine or a placebo.

The rearrangement links TRBV28 to TRBJ1-1; D is ambiguous. The CDR3 contains 15 residues. Germline CDR1 is MDHEN and CDR2 is SYDVKM. V was clipped by 6 bases and J by 4 bases, with 18 bases between them. The CDR3: CASSSSGQPFTEAFF. The CDR3 region has the DNA TGTGCCAGCAGCTCCTCCGGTCAACCCTTCACTGAAGCTTTCTTT.

This sequence joins TRBV29-1 and TRBJ1-2; no clear D gene. Trimming stripped 2 bases from V and 0 bases from J, with 7 bases between. The CDR3 consists of 13 residues. Germline V CDR1 and CDR2: SQVTM, ANQGSEA. The CDR3 loop is CSVENRTNYGYTF. Written as DNA, the CDR3 is TGCAGCGTTGAAAACAGAACTAACTATGGCTACACCTTC.

The rearrangement uses TRBV29-1 and TRBJ1-1; 7 nucleotides align to TRBD1. The CDR3 is 11 residues long. Germline V gene lookup returns CDR1 SQVTM and CDR2 ANQGSEA. V shed 7 bases and J 8 bases; nucleotides not matched to a gene: 7. The chain's CDR3 is CSASGDSEAFF. The DNA for the CDR3 is TGCAGCGCGTCGGGGGACAGCGAAGCTTTCTTT.

V usage is TRBV3-1 (or the pseudogene TRBV3-2) and J usage is TRBJ1-1; 8 bases agree with TRBD1. CDR3 length equals 15 residues. Germline assignment: CDR1 LGHDT and CDR2 YNNKEL (reference sequence). With 4 bases clipped from V and 1 base from J, the junction kept 5 bases outside the gene matches. CDR3 region: CASSPGQGQNTEAFF. CDR3 DNA sequence: TGTGCCAGCAGCCCTGGACAGGGACAGAACACTGAAGCTTTCTTT.

The V and J genes are TRBV3-1 (or the pseudogene TRBV3-2) and TRBJ1-1; the D gene is possibly TRBD1 (5 bases). The CDR3 is 13 amino acids. CDR1 LGHDT and CDR2 YNNKEL come from the germline V gene (reference sequence). Trimming removed 1 base from V and 4 bases from J, with 7 bases in between. CDR3 region: CASSQGGTTEAFF. The CDR3 nucleotides are TGTGCCAGCAGCCAAGGAGGGACCACTGAAGCTTTCTTT.

This chain uses TRBV6-2 or TRBV6-3 with TRBJ2-7; possibly TRBD1 for D (6 bases). CDR3 length equals 15 residues. V lost 0 bases and J 3 bases, leaving 12 bases between the germline ends. CDR1 and CDR2 from the germline V gene are MNHEY and SVGEGT. This chain's CDR3 is CASSYSSGRGYEQYF. CDR3 nucleotide sequence: TGTGCCAGCAGTTACTCGAGCGGCAGGGGCTACGAGCAGTACTTC.

This chain uses TRBV11-2 with TRBJ2-7; D unresolved. V was pared by 0 bases and J by 0 bases, with 6 bases between. The CDR3 has 14 residues. Germline lookup yields CDR1 SGHAT and CDR2 FQNNGV. This CDR3 reads CASSLERTSYEQYF. The CDR3 bases are TGTGCCAGCAGCTTAGAACGCACCTCCTACGAGCAGTACTTC.

The genes are TRBV30 and TRBJ1-6; 8 positions agree with TRBD1. Germline V CDR1 and CDR2: GTSNPN, SVGIG (reference sequence). V gave up 5 bases and J gave up 10 bases; unmatched junction bases: 7. The CDR3 loop spans 13 amino acids. The CDR3 sequence: CAWATGVGSPLHF. The CDR3 region has the DNA TGTGCCTGGGCGACAGGGGTGGGATCACCCCTCCACTTT.